This note documents a single TCR beta chain sequence. The CDR3 spans 13 residues. The germline V gene has CDR1 SQVTM and CDR2 ANQGSEA. After removal of 6 bases from V and 7 bases from J, the junction contained 8 bases not matched to a gene. These data originate in a study of blood T cell repertoires in COVID-19. This table comes from immunoSEQ multiplex PCR, and its TCRdb copy is limited to in-frame clones, with some not included. The table has some 76,000 clones, approximately 90% seen once; the top ten hold just over 5%. The sequence derives from a woman aged 18-29 years with acute or convalescent COVID-19. Sequencing used peripheral blood. The chain couples TRBV29-1 to TRBJ2-2; 7 bases line up with TRBD1. The CDR3 is CSVTRDSNGELFF. CDR3 bases: TGCAGCGTGACCCGGGACAGTAACGGGGAGCTGTTTTTT.